Following are 7 T cell receptor beta chains from one sample sequenced in a study of blood T cell repertoires in COVID-19. Repertoires were generated with immunoSEQ multiplex PCR, while TCRdb's copy carries only in-frame clones and drops some. The sample records approximately 180,000 clones, around nine tenths being singletons. The source material was peripheral blood. These receptors came from a man aged 35 to 55 with active or convalescent COVID-19.

The V gene is TRBV19, the J gene TRBJ1-1; D gene uncertain. V lost 0 bases and J 1 base, leaving 9 bases between the germline ends. Per germline, CDR1 LNHDA and CDR2 SQIVND (reference sequence). The CDR3 extends over 15 amino acids. In DNA form, the CDR3 reads TGTGCCAGTAGTATAGAGGGGAGACGGAACACTGAAGCTTTCTTT. Protein: CASSIEGRRNTEAFF.

V and J are TRBV5-1 and TRBJ2-2; 10 bases map to TRBD1. After removal of 3 bases from V and 1 base from J, the junction contained 9 bases not matched to a gene. The germline CDR1 and CDR2 sequences are SGHRS and YFSETQ. The CDR3 covers 18 residues. The CDR3 bases are TGCGCCAGCAGCTCCTCCGACAGGGGGCGCGTGAACACCGGGGAGCTGTTTTTT. Encoded protein: CASSSSDRGRVNTGELFF.

This rearrangement joins TRBV11-2 to TRBJ1-2; D is undetermined. This CDR3 contains 17 residues. V was clipped by 1 base and J by 3 bases, with 18 bases between them. The germline V gene has CDR1 SGHAT and CDR2 FQNNGV. In DNA form, the CDR3 reads TGTGCCAGCAGCTTAGGGCGGATCCTTGGGTCGGACTATGGCTACACCTTC. This codes for CASSLGRILGSDYGYTF.

This clone appeared once. The chain uses TRBV11-3 and TRBJ1-4, with 9 bases aligning to TRBD1. Germline CDR1 and CDR2: SGHNT and YENEEA. V was clipped by 4 bases and J by 0 bases; unmatched bases: 6. The CDR3 has 17 amino acids. Here the CDR3 DNA reads TGTGCCAGCAGCTACACAGGGGGCGTTGCAACTAATGAAAAACTGTTTTTT. It encodes CASSYTGGVATNEKLFF.

The chain couples TRBV5-4 to TRBJ1-1, with a weak D call TRBD1 (5 bases). Germline assignment: CDR1 SGHNT and CDR2 YYREEE (reference sequence). CDR3 length: 15 residues. V was shortened by 4 bases and J by 3 bases, with 16 bases between the two germline ends. In DNA, the CDR3 is TGTGCCAGCAGCCCTGGTTTACGGGGGGACACTGAAGCTTTCTTT. Its translation is CASSPGLRGDTEAFF.

The CDR3 DNA reads TGTGCCAGTAGTAAAGTATTTCTAGTCCAGTACTTC. This gives the protein CASSKVFLVQYF. The chain is built from TRBV19 and TRBJ2-4; D gene ambiguous. Trimming stripped 4 bases from V and 13 bases from J, with 14 bases between. This CDR3 is built from 12 residues. Germline CDR1 is LNHDA and CDR2 is SQIVND (reference sequence).

The chain uses TRBV11-3 and TRBJ1-4; 12 bases fit TRBD1. Trimming cost V 5 bases and J 2 bases; bases outside gene matches: 6. There are 17 residues in the CDR3. Germline V gives CDR1 SGHNT, CDR2 YENEEA. CDR3 amino acids: CASSPGTGGYTNEKLFF. The CDR3 DNA reads as TGTGCCAGCAGCCCCGGGACAGGGGGCTACACTAATGAAAAACTGTTTTTT.